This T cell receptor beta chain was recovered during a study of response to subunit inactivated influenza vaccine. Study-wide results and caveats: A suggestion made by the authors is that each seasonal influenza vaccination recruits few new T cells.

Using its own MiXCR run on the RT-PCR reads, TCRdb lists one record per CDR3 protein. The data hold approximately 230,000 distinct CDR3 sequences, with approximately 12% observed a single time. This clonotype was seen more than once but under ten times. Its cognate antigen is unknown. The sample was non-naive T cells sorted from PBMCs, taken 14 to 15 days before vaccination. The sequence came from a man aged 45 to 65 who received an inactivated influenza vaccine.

Here the CDR3 DNA reads TGCAGTGCTTCAGCGGGAGGCTTGGGATTGGCAGATACGCAGTATTTT. Translated, it gives CSASAGGLGLADTQYF. The chain joins TRBV20-1 to TRBJ2-3; 9 positions match TRBD2. The junction had 13 bases not matched to a gene; V was cut back by 5 bases and J by 4 bases. In germline, CDR1 is DFQATT, CDR2 SNEGSKA (reference sequence). CDR3 length: 16 residues.